This T cell receptor beta chain was identified during a study of cytomegalovirus exposure and HLA in healthy donors. The primer mix had 60 Vbeta and 13 Jbeta primers. This table comes from immunoSEQ multiplex PCR, and its TCRdb copy is limited to in-frame clones, with some not included. This table has some 150,000 clones, approximately 80% appearing once. Study findings and constraints: In presence/absence analyses, roughly uniform sequencing depth across donors was assumed. One variant, a missense change in DCLRE1C, was linked in a later analysis to TCR beta V- and J-gene trimming. In vitro, three CMV-associated chains proved specific for CMV antigens.

In germline, CDR1 is MNHNS, CDR2 SASEGT. The CDR3 loop spans 14 amino acids. V dropped 3 bases and J dropped 5; count of bases not matched to a gene: 2. Concerning this clone itself: Its matching antigen is unknown.

This receptor was identified in a woman aged 18-30 years in good health and CMV-seropositive. The V and J genes are TRBV6-1 and TRBJ1-4, with 8 bases lining up with TRBD1. What was sequenced was PBMCs. The CDR3 reads CASSDQGANEKLFF. In DNA form, the CDR3 reads TGTGCCAGCAGTGATCAGGGGGCGAATGAAAAACTGTTTTTT.